This T cell receptor (beta chain) was sequenced in a study of cytomegalovirus exposure and HLA in healthy donors (TCRdb year 2017). About the study as a whole: An earlier analysis of a few hundred of the donors reported 250 to 350 Gb of sequence data and 90 million to 120 million unique TCR beta sequences obtained from 180 million or so T cells. In a later genetic analysis, genome-wide SNP genotypes for about 55% of the roughly 700 donors were used, and that subset was treated as a discovery cohort. Alongside the repertoire data, information on donor age, sex, ethnicity and CMV serostatus was compiled. Rather than using new phenotypic data, the later analysis identified candidate immune exposures from TCR beta sequences and from how often those sequences occurred across donors. Using immunosequencing, the study profiled T cell repertoires from around 670 subjects and related those repertoires to cytomegalovirus serostatus. About 5 DR-DQ haplotypes were handled as single units for association and clustering, since linkage in the cohort was strong. All discovery cohort repertoires had been generated on a single sequencing platform. Roughly 300 gigabases of sequencing data and 78 million or so unique TCR sequences were included in an early release covering 550 to 800 HLA-typed donors. The study combined high-throughput TCR immunosequencing, statistical association of individual TCRs with disease status, and machine learning to predict cytomegalovirus infection status. Typing coverage varied by locus: roughly 629-640 donors for A, B, C, DRB1 and DQB1; about 520 for DQA1; about 590 for DPA1; roughly 470 for DPB1. Both class I and class II loci were covered by HLA typing, at four-digit resolution. The study aimed to test whether cataloging public T cell receptors could reveal signatures of past pathogen exposure. Among the approximately 420 genotyped donors, around 81% belonged to the genetic ancestry cluster associated with self-reported Caucasian donors. An earlier analysis of approximately 580 of the donors used high-throughput TCR beta sequencing to judge whether each TCR beta V gene segment behaved as functional or pseudogenic. Among roughly 370 genotyped donors of the cohort, an average of about 240,000 unique TCR beta nucleotide sequences were sequenced per donor, roughly 20% of them non-productive. A later analysis re-examined previously published TCR beta repertoires from 500 to 700 donors and added high-resolution HLA genotyping to investigate patterns of TCR occurrence. Along with the approximately 670-subject first cohort, a separate validation cohort of roughly 110 different subjects was used. Broad study findings and their caveats: Sequencing depth was assumed to be roughly uniform across donors in the presence/absence analyses, though that assumption may not hold. In a later genetic analysis, a missense DCLRE1C variant was associated with V-gene and J-gene trimming of TCR beta chains, and the association was replicated in an independent cohort. The classifier was reported to diagnose cytomegalovirus status with high specificity and sensitivity in both the original cohort and the validation cohort. A few of the identified cytomegalovirus-associated TCR beta chains were confirmed in vitro to be specific for cytomegalovirus antigens. Because the 87-base-pair reads could not distinguish some IMGT-functional V segments, including TRBV6-2 and TRBV6-3, those segments were excluded. Compared with the roughly 670-donor mean, donors in an Asian-associated ancestry cluster had fewer N-insertions in productive TCRs, according to a later genetic analysis. In a later analysis, HLA-associated TCR beta chains showed more clonal expansion and lower generation probabilities than non-associated chains that were equally common. For the cohort, immune exposure information was limited to CMV serostatus. Linkage disequilibrium might explain the correlated functional status among segregating V segments, but an unknown experimental factor could not be excluded. A later analysis associated 16,951 TCR beta sequences with specific HLA alleles at a false discovery rate of 0.05. It was suggested by the authors that the approach could potentially be generalized to other disease states and immunological phenotypes. A further reported finding was that TCR beta sequences accurately predicted the HLA-A and HLA-B alleles for most subjects in the first cohort. An earlier analysis of approximately 590 of the donors showed that most TCR beta V segments appeared in productive rearrangements either about 87% or about 30% of the time, which broadly matched IMGT annotations. According to a later analysis, TCR association rates differed among HLA loci, with DRB1 alleles showing the most associated TCRs and HLA-C alleles showing the fewest. The cohort was sequenced for TCR beta chains only, and without alpha or paired-chain data the features that could be detected were limited. Because counts were too low, some 17 rarely observed V segments, including chromosome 9 orphons, were excluded from the earlier analysis of under 650 of the donors. When HLA alleles, especially DR and DQ, strongly co-occurred, TCR associations were difficult to assign to individual alleles. Because HLA typing was unavailable for some donors at each locus, only the typed subset was used in association tests. A cluster of highly shared sequence variants was judged likely to be a technical artifact of the sequencing pipeline. According to a later analysis, parvovirus B19, influenza, CMV and Epstein-Barr virus appeared linked to several top co-occurrence clusters. In the study, 150 to 200 TCR beta chains were listed as associated with cytomegalovirus. Across donors, most TCR sequences were observed very rarely, whereas some public TCRs were present in many individuals. In a later analysis, most CMV-associated TCR beta chains were found to appear HLA-restricted, with HLA associations seemingly driven largely by CMV exposure.

In the case of this clone: No antigen is known for it. No much larger clone is present one base from it, and per-base qualities are unavailable.

Library construction relied on the immunoSEQ multiplex PCR assay. For the multiplex PCR, a mixture combining 60 forward primers for TCR Vbeta segments and 13 reverse primers for TCR Jbeta segments was used. The CDR3 region of rearranged TCR beta genes was amplified from genomic DNA with a multiplex PCR assay. Amplified TCR beta libraries were sequenced as 87-base-pair reads on the Illumina HiSeq System. In the source study's methods: Across the roughly 670 repertoires, a later analysis counted around 80 million unique TCR beta chains, approximately 12 million of which were shared by at least two donors. To remove PCR and sequencing errors, raw reads were error-corrected and collapsed into unique sequences using a nearest-neighbor algorithm that merged closely related sequences. To assign V, D and J gene segments, CDR3 sequences were aligned to IMGT reference sequences. For a sequence to be retained, at least a six-nucleotide match to both a V gene segment and a J gene segment was required. Rearrangements were classified as productive when the CDR3 lacked stop codons and remained in frame with V and J, and all other rearrangements were classified as non-productive. CDR3 was defined by IMGT convention, running from the second conserved V-encoded cysteine to the conserved J-encoded phenylalanine. Sequences without an unambiguous match to a single V gene segment were excluded from the earlier analysis of 450 to 750 of the donors. In an earlier analysis of a few hundred of the donors, a V segment was called functional when productive rearrangements were above 56.7%, and segregating when the standard deviation between donors exceeded 5%. A statistical classification framework was built to diagnose cytomegalovirus status from the catalog of TCR beta chain sequences. In a later analysis, V and J genes were assigned by comparing TCR nucleotide sequences against IMGT/GENE-DB human TR gene sequences. A later analysis assigned CDR3 sequences and most-parsimonious VDJ recombination scenarios with the TCRdist pipeline. In a later analysis, each TCR beta chain was defined by its CDR3 amino acid sequence together with its V-gene family, and reads lacking a unique V-gene family were excluded. As a way to deal with suspected cross-contamination and a sequencing artifact, a later analysis dropped roughly 600 nucleotide sequences that were highly shared and had low generation probability. A later analysis calculated a clonal expansion index for each public chain from normalized within-repertoire ranks of inferred template counts. In a later analysis, generation probabilities were computed with a VDJ recombination model fitted to out-of-frame rearrangements, and the resulting probabilities were checked against IGoR. In a later analysis, hypergeometric tests were used to score TCR-TCR, TCR-HLA and TCR-CMV co-occurrence, with a repertoire-size bias correction applied to TCR pairs. In a later analysis, false discovery rates were estimated by permuting HLA or CMV assignments 20 times. In a later analysis, co-occurring TCRs were grouped using DBSCAN, with TCRdist sequence similarity added in when clustering inside HLA-allele-positive subsets. Repertoires with fewer than 30,000 or more than 120,000 public chains were left out of co-occurrence clustering, as were a handful of repertoires with anomalous nucleotide sharing. TCRdb obtained this table from immuneACCESS and retained in-frame rearrangements with V and J assigned. These tables miss some clones; where compared with another copy, unresolved V genes account for less than half of the shortfall, and the remainder is unexplained. V and J calls plus clone size are reproduced from that table; the DNA served to infer D and trimming. The sample table contains about 140,000 clones; only one count was recorded for more than 70% of them. Clones ranked in the top ten supply 3% to 3.5% of the sample.

The cohort was made up of about 610 healthy bone marrow donors. At the time of sampling, all cohort members were nominally healthy, though unrecorded immune exposures were likely present. The donor tested CMV seronegative, placing the donor among the roughly 340 seronegative members of the cohort. A peripheral blood sample was collected from each donor, and TCR beta sequencing was performed on peripheral blood mononuclear cells. The Qiagen DNeasy Blood Extraction Kit was used to extract genomic DNA from the blood cell samples. Including cysteine and phenylalanine, the CDR3 has 15 amino acids. CDR3 DNA is the only sequence kept; it has 45 bases, read in frame from the first base. Via the germline V gene, CDR1 is SGDLS and CDR2 YYNGEE. Cut back by 0 bases and 0 bases, the V and J ends lie 9 bases apart.

The sequencing sample was made of PBMCs. This TCR was recovered from a man aged 40-49 years in good health and CMV-seronegative. Recombination joined TRBV9 with TRBJ1-1, with the identity of the D gene unclear. Read as DNA, the sequence is TGTGCCAGCAGCGTAGAACTGAGCATGAACACTGAAGCTTTCTTT. Its protein product is CASSVELSMNTEAFF.